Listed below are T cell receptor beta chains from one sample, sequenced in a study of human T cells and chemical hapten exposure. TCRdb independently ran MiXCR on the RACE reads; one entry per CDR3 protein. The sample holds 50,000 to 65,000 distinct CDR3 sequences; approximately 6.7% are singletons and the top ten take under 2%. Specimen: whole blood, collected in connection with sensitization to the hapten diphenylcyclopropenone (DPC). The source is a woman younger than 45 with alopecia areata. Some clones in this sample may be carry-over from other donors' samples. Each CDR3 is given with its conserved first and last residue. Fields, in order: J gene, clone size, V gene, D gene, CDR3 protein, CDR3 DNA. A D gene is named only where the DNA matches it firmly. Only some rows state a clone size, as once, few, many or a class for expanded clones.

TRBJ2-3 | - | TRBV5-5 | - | CASSLGGLSGDTQYF | TGTGCCAGCAGCTTGGGGGGGCTGAGCGGGGATACGCAGTATTTT
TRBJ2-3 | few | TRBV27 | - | CASTPGTFPDTQYF | TGTGCCAGCACCCCCGGGACCTTTCCAGATACGCAGTATTTT
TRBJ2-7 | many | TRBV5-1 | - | CASSILGYEQYF | TGCGCCAGCAGTATTCTGGGGTACGAGCAGTACTTC
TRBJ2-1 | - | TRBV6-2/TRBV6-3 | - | CASSYRDYNEQFF | TGTGCCAGCAGTTACCGGGATTACAATGAGCAGTTCTTC
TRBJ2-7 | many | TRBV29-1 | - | CSAEVEEAYEQYF | TGCAGCGCCGAGGTGGAGGAGGCCTACGAGCAGTACTTC
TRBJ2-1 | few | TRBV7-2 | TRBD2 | CASSLAASGGAYNEQFF | TGTGCCAGCAGCTTAGCGGCTAGCGGGGGTGCCTACAATGAGCAGTTCTTC
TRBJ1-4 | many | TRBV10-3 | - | CAISARATNEKLFF | TGTGCCATCAGTGCTCGAGCAACTAATGAAAAACTGTTTTTT
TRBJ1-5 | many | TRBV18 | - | CASSPPGGNNQPQHF | TGTGCCAGCTCACCACCGGGAGGGAATAATCAGCCCCAGCATTTT
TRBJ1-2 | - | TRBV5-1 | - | CASSLAVGDGYTF | TGCGCCAGCAGCTTGGCAGTCGGGGATGGCTACACCTTC
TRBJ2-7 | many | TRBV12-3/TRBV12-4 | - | CASSLAIGHEQYF | TGTGCCAGCAGTTTAGCGATAGGGCACGAGCAGTACTTC
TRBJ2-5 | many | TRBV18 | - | CASSPIRASQETQYF | TGTGCCAGCTCACCAATACGGGCCTCCCAAGAGACCCAGTACTTC
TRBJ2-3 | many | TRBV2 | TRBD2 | CAPRGGTDTQYF | TGTGCCCCACGGGGGGGCACAGATACGCAGTATTTT
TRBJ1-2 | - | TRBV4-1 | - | CASSQEPQTADCYGYTF | TGCGCCAGCAGCCAAGAGCCCCAGACAGCGGATTGTTATGGCTACACCTTC
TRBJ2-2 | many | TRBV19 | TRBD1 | CASSLAPGLQGVGTGELFF | TGTGCCAGTAGTCTAGCCCCGGGCCTCCAGGGGGTTGGTACCGGGGAGCTGTTTTTT
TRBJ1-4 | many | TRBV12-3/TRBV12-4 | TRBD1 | CATRGPAEKLFF | TGTGCCACCAGGGGGCCGGCCGAAAAACTGTTTTTT
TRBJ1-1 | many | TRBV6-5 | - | CASTLGGSSNTEAFF | TGTGCCAGCACCCTTGGCGGGTCGTCGAACACTGAAGCTTTCTTT
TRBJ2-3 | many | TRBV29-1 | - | CSVVVRGAVDTQYF | TGCAGCGTTGTGGTCCGGGGGGCAGTAGATACGCAGTATTTT
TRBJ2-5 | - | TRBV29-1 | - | CSVGPTRRLETQYF | TGCAGCGTTGGCCCAACCCGACGATTAGAGACCCAGTACTTC
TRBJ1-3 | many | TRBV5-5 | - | CASISSGNTIYF | TGTGCCAGCATCTCCTCTGGAAACACCATATATTTT
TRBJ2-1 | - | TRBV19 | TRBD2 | CASRPLSGGAGNNEQFF | TGTGCCAGTAGACCCTTAAGCGGGGGGGCCGGGAACAATGAGCAGTTCTTC
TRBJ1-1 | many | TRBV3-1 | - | CASSPDGPRTEAFF | TGTGCCAGCAGCCCGGACGGACCGCGCACTGAAGCTTTCTTT
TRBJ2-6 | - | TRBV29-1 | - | CSVARFGRGRGELGANVLTF | TGCAGCGTTGCAAGGTTCGGTAGAGGCCGAGGGGAGCTTGGGGCCAACGTCCTGACTTTC
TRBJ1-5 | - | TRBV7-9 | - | CASSFEYSNQPQHF | TGTGCCAGCAGCTTTGAGTATAGCAATCAGCCCCAGCATTTT
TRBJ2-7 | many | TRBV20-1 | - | CSARQDNTYEQYF | TGCAGTGCTCGACAGGATAACACCTACGAGCAGTACTTC
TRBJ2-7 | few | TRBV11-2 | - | CASSPRGADYEQYF | TGTGCCAGCAGCCCAAGGGGCGCAGACTACGAGCAGTACTTC
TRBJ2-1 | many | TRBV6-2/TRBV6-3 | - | CASSYRDNEQFF | TGTGCCAGCAGTTACAGGGATAATGAGCAGTTCTTC
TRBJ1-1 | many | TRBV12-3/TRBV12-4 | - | CASSHWAAEAFF | TGTGCCAGCAGCCACTGGGCAGCTGAAGCTTTCTTT
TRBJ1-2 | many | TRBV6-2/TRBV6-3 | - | CASSYLNYGYTF | TGTGCCAGCAGTTACTTGAATTATGGCTACACCTTC
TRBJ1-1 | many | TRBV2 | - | CASSEWKMGNTEAFF | TGTGCCAGCAGTGAATGGAAAATGGGGAACACTGAAGCTTTCTTT
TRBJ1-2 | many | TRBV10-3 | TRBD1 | CAISGTPQGVGYTF | TGTGCCATCAGTGGGACCCCGCAGGGGGTTGGCTACACCTTC
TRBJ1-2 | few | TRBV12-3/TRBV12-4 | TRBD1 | CASSNRGWIGYTF | TGTGCCAGCAGTAACAGGGGCTGGATTGGCTACACCTTC
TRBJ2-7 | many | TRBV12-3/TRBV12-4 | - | CASGELDRDYEQYF | TGTGCCAGCGGGGAACTCGACCGGGACTACGAGCAGTACTTC
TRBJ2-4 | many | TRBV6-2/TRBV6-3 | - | CASSYFSHGGPNIQYF | TGTGCCAGCAGTTACTTCTCACACGGCGGACCGAACATTCAGTACTTC
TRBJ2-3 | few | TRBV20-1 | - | CSAADTDTQYF | TGCAGTGCTGCCGACACAGATACGCAGTATTTT
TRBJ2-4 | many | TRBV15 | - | CATSTALVNIQYF | TGTGCCACCAGCACGGCCTTAGTAAACATTCAGTACTTC
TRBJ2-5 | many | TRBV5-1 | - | CASSLGQLRETQYF | TGCGCCAGCAGCTTGGGGCAGCTCAGAGAGACCCAGTACTTC
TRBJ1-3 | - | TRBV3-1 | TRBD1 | CASSQSFLGTGEFDTIYF | TGTGCCAGCAGCCAAAGCTTCCTCGGGACAGGGGAGTTTGACACCATATATTTT
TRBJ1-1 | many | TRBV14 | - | CASSQGYRKNTEAFF | TGTGCCAGCAGCCAAGGGTACCGAAAGAACACTGAAGCTTTCTTT
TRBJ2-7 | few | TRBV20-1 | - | CSASRDGRYEQYF | TGCAGTGCCAGCAGGGACGGCCGATACGAGCAGTACTTC
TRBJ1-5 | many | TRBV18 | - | CASSSGSGNQPQHF | TGTGCCAGCTCATCTGGGTCCGGCAATCAGCCCCAGCATTTT
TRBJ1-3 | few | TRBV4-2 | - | CASSQDGRADTIYF | TGTGCCAGCAGCCAAGATGGCAGGGCGGACACCATATATTTT
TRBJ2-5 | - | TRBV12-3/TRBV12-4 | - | CASSCQETQYF | TGTGCCAGCAGTTGCCAAGAGACCCAGTACTTC
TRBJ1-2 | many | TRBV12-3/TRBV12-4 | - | CASSGPGGYGYTF | TGTGCCAGCAGTGGCCCTGGGGGGTATGGCTACACCTTC
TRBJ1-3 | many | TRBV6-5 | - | CASSYSRGGYSGNTIYF | TGTGCCAGCAGTTACTCGCGTGGGGGATACTCTGGAAACACCATATATTTT
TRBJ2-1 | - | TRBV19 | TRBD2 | CASSIRLAGGPRNEQFF | TGTGCCAGTAGTATAAGGCTAGCGGGGGGGCCTCGGAATGAGCAGTTCTTC
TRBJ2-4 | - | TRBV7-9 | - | CASSSGGLASGNIQYF | TGTGCCAGCAGTTCCGGGGGTTTGGCGTCTGGAAACATTCAGTACTTC
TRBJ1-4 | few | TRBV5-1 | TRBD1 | CASSFGQGGTNEKLFF | TGCGCCAGCAGCTTTGGACAGGGGGGGACTAATGAAAAACTGTTTTTT
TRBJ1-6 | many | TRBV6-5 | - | CASTRGSSYNSPLHF | TGTGCCAGCACCAGAGGAAGCTCCTATAATTCACCCCTCCACTTT
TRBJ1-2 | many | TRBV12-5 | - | CASGFRNRNYGYTF | TGTGCTAGTGGTTTCCGGAACCGTAACTATGGCTACACCTTC
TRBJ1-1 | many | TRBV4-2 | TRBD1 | CASSQAGTVNTEAFF | TGTGCCAGCAGCCAAGCCGGGACAGTTAACACTGAAGCTTTCTTT